The 27 T cell receptor beta chains below all came from one sample that was sequenced in a study of blood T cell repertoires in COVID-19. Repertoires were generated with immunoSEQ multiplex PCR, while TCRdb's copy carries only in-frame clones and drops some. Of around 200,000 clones detected, about 87% appear once; the ten largest clones hold 6.2%. Sample: peripheral blood. Source of these receptors: a man in his 60s who had recovered from COVID-19.

The chain combines TRBV28 with TRBJ1-2; 7 nucleotides match TRBD1. The germline V gene has CDR1 MDHEN and CDR2 SYDVKM. CDR3 length: 14 amino acids. The V and J ends lost 3 bases and 5 bases, in that order; junction bases with no gene match: 6. The CDR3 spells CASSLTGTVYGYTF. The CDR3 DNA reads as TGTGCCAGCAGTTTGACCGGGACAGTTTATGGCTACACCTTC.

Comments on this clone: Other DNA sequences within the sample encode an identical CDR3. V and J are TRBV5-1 and TRBJ1-1, with 7 positions matching TRBD1. V shed 4 bases, J shed 0 bases, and the junction held 3 bases outside the gene matches. CDR3 length equals 14 residues. Germline CDR1 is SGHRS and CDR2 is YFSETQ. In nucleotides, the CDR3 is TGCGCCAGCAGCCCCGGGACAGTGAACACTGAAGCTTTCTTT. It is translated as CASSPGTVNTEAFF. Together with reference TRBV5-1 and TRBJ1-1, the CDR3 gives the full variable domain: KAGVTQTPRYLIKTRGQQVTLSCSPISGHRSVSWYQQTPGQGLQFLFEYFSETQRNKGNFPGRFSGRQFSNSRSEMNVSTLELGDSALYLCASSPGTVNTEAFFGQGTRLTVV.

This chain connects TRBV5-6 to TRBJ1-4; D remains unclear. The germline gives CDR1 SGHDT, CDR2 YYEEEE. The CDR3 totals 12 residues. Trimming pared 2 bases from V and 5 bases from J, leaving 4 bases between. As DNA, the CDR3 is TGTGCCAGCAGCTTTCAGAATGAAAAACTGTTTTTT. Its protein product is CASSFQNEKLFF.

This chain joins TRBV29-1 and TRBJ2-3, with 8 bases lining up with TRBD1. The CDR3 sequence is 14 residues long. J was trimmed by 2 bases and V by 6 bases; bases with no gene match: 7. Per the germline V gene, CDR1 is SQVTM and CDR2 is ANQGSEA. For the CDR3, the DNA is TGCAGCGTCAGACAGGGGACCGACACAGATACGCAGTATTTT. It encodes CSVRQGTDTDTQYF.

The gene calls are TRBV7-2 and TRBJ2-7; TRBD1 matches 8 bases. The CDR3 sequence is 14 residues long. CDR1 is SGHTA and CDR2 is FQGNSA in the germline V gene. V trimming: 7 bases; J trimming: 1 base; junction bases outside the gene matches: 6. The CDR3 nucleotides read TGTGCCAGCACACGAACAGGGGGATCCTACGAGCAGTACTTC. It translates to CASTRTGGSYEQYF.

The chain employs TRBV3-1 (or the pseudogene TRBV3-2) and TRBJ2-2; D is uncertain. Germline V CDR1 and CDR2: LGHDT, YNNKEL (reference sequence). V lost 2 bases, J lost 2 bases, and 6 bases lay in between. The CDR3 has 14 amino acids. The CDR3 region has the DNA TGTGCCAGCAGCCAAACAGAAAACACCGGGGAGCTGTTTTTT. It is translated as CASSQTENTGELFF.

This chain connects TRBV27 to TRBJ2-5, with no clear D. V dropped 1 base and J dropped 0 bases, with 3 bases sitting between them. This CDR3 has 13 amino acids. The germline V gene encodes CDR1 MNHEY and CDR2 SMNVEV (reference sequence). The chain's CDR3 is CASSLLNQETQYF. CDR3 bases: TGTGCCAGCAGTTTATTAAACCAAGAGACCCAGTACTTC.

The chain is built from TRBV9 and TRBJ2-7; 7 nucleotides agree with TRBD2. From germline, CDR1 is SGDLS and CDR2 YYNGEE. V lost 2 bases to trimming and J lost 3 bases; unmatched junction nucleotides: 11. The CDR3 length is 16 residues. The CDR3 sequence: CASSVVDSGLVYEQYF. In nucleotides, the CDR3 is TGTGCCAGCAGCGTGGTTGATAGCGGGCTAGTCTACGAGCAGTACTTC.

J is TRBJ2-1 and V is TRBV5-5; no definite D call. Germline V CDR1 and CDR2: SGHKS, YYEKEE (reference sequence). The V gene lost 0 bases and the J gene lost 9 bases, with 10 bases spanning the gap. The CDR3 length is 13 residues. For the CDR3, the DNA is TGTGCCAGCAGCTTGGGGTCGGGTGTTGAGCAGTTCTTC. Translating it yields CASSLGSGVEQFF.

The chain is built from TRBV24-1 and TRBJ2-5, with 7 bases identical to TRBD1. Losses at the gene ends were 4 bases for V and 3 bases for J; bases not matched to a gene: 7. Germline CDR1 KGHDR, CDR2 SFDVKD. The CDR3 extends over 15 amino acids. The CDR3: CATSESGTAKETQYF. DNA for the CDR3: TGTGCCACCAGTGAATCCGGGACAGCAAAAGAGACCCAGTACTTC.

A remark on this clone: The identical CDR3 is also encoded by other nucleotide sequences in the sample. The chain joins TRBV7-7 to TRBJ2-5, with D perhaps TRBD2 (5 bases). Germline CDR1 is SSHAT and CDR2 is FNYEAQ (reference sequence). This CDR3 region has 11 residues. Trimming cost V 5 bases and J 5 bases, with 6 bases left between them. In nucleotides, the CDR3 is TGTGCCAGCAGCCCGGGGGAGACCCAGTACTTC. As protein: CASSPGETQYF.

The chain carries TRBV30 and TRBJ1-4; possibly TRBD1 for D (5 bases). CDR3 length: 16 amino acids. The germline CDR1 and CDR2 sequences are GTSNPN and SVGIG (reference sequence). Deletions cut 1 base from V and 0 bases from J, with 12 bases between. Here the CDR3 reads CAWSASTAATNEKLFF. CDR3 DNA: TGTGCCTGGAGTGCTTCGACAGCCGCAACTAATGAAAAACTGTTTTTT.

The chain joins TRBV10-3 to TRBJ1-1; 8 positions match TRBD1. Losses at the gene ends were 6 bases for V and 5 bases for J; bases not matched to a gene: 8. This CDR3 has 14 residues. The V gene's germline CDR1 is ENHRY and CDR2 SYGVKD. The CDR3 DNA follows: TGTGCCATCAGACTTGGGACAGGTGGGACTGAAGCTTTCTTT. Translated: CAIRLGTGGTEAFF.

V usage is TRBV3-1 (or the pseudogene TRBV3-2) and J usage is TRBJ2-1; D gene unclear. The CDR3 is 12 residues long. The V and J ends lost 0 bases and 10 bases respectively, with 7 bases between them. The germline V gene has CDR1 LGHDT and CDR2 YNNKEL (reference sequence). CDR3 residues: CASSQDFQEQFF. The CDR3 DNA is TGTGCCAGCAGCCAAGATTTTCAGGAGCAGTTCTTC.

This chain connects TRBV5-4 to TRBJ2-1; 7 positions match TRBD2. The CDR3 contains 15 residues. J was trimmed by 0 bases and V by 4 bases; bases with no gene match: 4. CDR1 SGHNT and CDR2 YYREEE come from the germline V gene (reference sequence). The CDR3 region has the DNA TGTGCCAGCAGCCTCCGACTAGCCTCCTACAATGAGCAGTTCTTC. This codes for CASSLRLASYNEQFF. Combining the CDR3 with reference TRBV5-4 and TRBJ2-1 gives the whole variable domain ETGVTQSPTHLIKTRGQQVTLRCSSQSGHNTVSWYQQALGQGPQFIFQYYREEENGRGNFPPRFSGLQFPNYSSELNVNALELDDSALYLCASSLRLASYNEQFFGPGTRLTVL.

The rearrangement uses TRBV12-3 or TRBV12-4 and TRBJ2-5; D not resolved. CDR3 length: 13 amino acids. V was pared by 3 bases and J by 5 bases, with 10 bases between. The chain's CDR3 is CASSFGGGETQYF. CDR3 in DNA: TGTGCCAGCAGTTTTGGTGGCGGTGAGACCCAGTACTTC.

The genes are TRBV9 and TRBJ1-1, with D possibly TRBD1 on 6 matching bases. Germline V gene data show CDR1 as SGDLS and CDR2 as YYNGEE. The CDR3 has 15 amino acids. The V end lost 0 bases, the J end lost 4 bases, and 13 bases lay between the germline ends. This chain's CDR3 is CASSVGWGRSTEAFF. In nucleotides, the CDR3 is TGTGCCAGCAGCGTAGGTTGGGGGCGGAGCACTGAAGCTTTCTTT.

The chain joins TRBV7-2 to TRBJ2-5, with D maybe TRBD1 (5 bases). Trimming stripped 5 bases from V and 4 bases from J, with 8 bases between. The germline CDR1 and CDR2 sequences are SGHTA and FQGNSA. CDR3 size: 12 residues. CDR3 nucleotide sequence: TGTGCCAGCAGCGCGCAGGGAGAGACCCAGTACTTC. The encoded protein is CASSAQGETQYF.

The CDR3 sequence is CASSLKQGGQKLFF. The CDR3 DNA reads as TGTGCCAGCAGTTTAAAACAGGGTGGTCAAAAACTGTTTTTT. This sequence joins TRBV27 and TRBJ1-4, with D perhaps TRBD1 (6 bases). Germline V gene sequence: CDR1 MNHEY, CDR2 SMNVEV (reference sequence). V was shortened by 2 bases and J by 9 bases, with 13 bases between the two germline ends. This CDR3 contains 14 residues.

DNA for the CDR3: TGTGCCAGCTCACCTAGCGGGGGGGCAGATACGCAGTATTTT. Translating it yields CASSPSGGADTQYF. The chain joins TRBV18 to TRBJ2-3; 11 nucleotides match TRBD2. Unmatched junction bases numbered 0, after V lost 3 bases and J lost 4 bases. Germline V CDR1 and CDR2: KGHSH, LQKENI. This CDR3 has 14 residues.

This chain uses TRBV19 with TRBJ1-1, with unresolved D. Germline-derived CDR1 and CDR2 are LNHDA and SQIVND (reference sequence). CDR3 length: 15 residues. Trimming cost V 2 bases and J 6 bases, with 16 bases left between them. CDR3 amino acids: CASSINSPTGSEAFF. CDR3 bases: TGTGCCAGTAGTATAAACAGCCCGACCGGCTCTGAAGCTTTCTTT. Combining the CDR3 with reference TRBV19 and TRBJ1-1 gives the whole variable domain DGGITQSPKYLFRKEGQNVTLSCEQNLNHDAMYWYRQDPGQGLRLIYYSQIVNDFQKGDIAEGYSVSREKKESFPLTVTSAQKNPTAFYLCASSINSPTGSEAFFGQGTRLTVV.

The chain employs TRBV2 and TRBJ1-1; no firm D call. Germline CDR1 is SNHLY and CDR2 is FYNNEI. The CDR3 runs to 13 residues. With 6 bases removed from V and 5 bases from J, the gap between germline ends came to 13 bases. The CDR3 loop is CASRASVSTEAFF. In DNA, the CDR3 is TGTGCCAGCAGAGCAAGTGTTAGTACTGAAGCTTTCTTT.

This clone was detected a few times. The chain is built from TRBV7-6 and TRBJ1-1, with 7 bases matching TRBD1. Germline assignment: CDR1 SGHVS and CDR2 FNYEAQ. CDR3 length equals 14 residues. The J segment lost 1 base and the V segment lost 1 base, leaving 0 bases of the junction unmatched. The CDR3 nucleotides are TGTGCCAGCAGCTTAGGGACAGGGAACACTGAAGCTTTCTTT. Translation: CASSLGTGNTEAFF.

The chain is built from TRBV27 and TRBJ1-5; D unresolved. Trimming cost V 10 bases and J 5 bases, with 15 bases left between them. The CDR3 contains 13 residues. Looked up from germline, CDR1 is MNHEY and CDR2 is SMNVEV (reference sequence). The CDR3 protein is CATSRRVYQPQHF. CDR3 coding DNA: TGTGCCACCTCCCGGAGGGTTTATCAGCCCCAGCATTTT.

V is TRBV9 and J is TRBJ1-1; TRBD1 matches at 7 bases. The junction had 10 bases not matched to a gene; V was cut back by 3 bases and J by 5 bases. Germline CDR1 SGDLS, CDR2 YYNGEE. This CDR3 has 15 residues. CDR3 sequence reads: CASSERQGGRTEAFF. The CDR3 coding sequence is TGTGCCAGCAGCGAGAGACAGGGAGGTCGAACTGAAGCTTTCTTT.

The rearrangement uses TRBV3-1 (or the pseudogene TRBV3-2) and TRBJ2-1; 13 bases are a match to TRBD2. This CDR3 has 20 amino acids. CDR1 LGHDT and CDR2 YNNKEL come from the germline V gene (reference sequence). V lost 1 base to trimming and J lost 0 bases; unmatched junction nucleotides: 9. The CDR3 loop reads CASSQAGLAGLPLSYNEQFF. CDR3 in DNA: TGTGCCAGCAGCCAAGCGGGACTAGCGGGACTCCCCCTCTCCTACAATGAGCAGTTCTTC.

V is TRBV28 and J is TRBJ1-1; 9 nucleotides match TRBD1. The CDR3 spans 13 residues. J lost 5 bases, V lost 5 bases, and 3 bases had no gene match. Per germline, CDR1 MDHEN and CDR2 SYDVKM. The CDR3 here is CASSTGQGTEAFF. In DNA form, the CDR3 reads TGTGCCAGCAGTACGGGACAGGGAACTGAAGCTTTCTTT.